This T cell receptor (beta chain) was profiled in a study of patients and donors after allogeneic stem cell transplantation. The CDR3 runs 15 residues. V was shortened by 6 bases and J by 1 base, with 13 bases between the two germline ends. Via MiXCR, TCRdb re-called the RT-PCR reads, giving one row per CDR3 protein. This table holds 920,000 or so distinct CDR3 sequences, more than 15% found once. The chain is built from TRBV12-3 or TRBV12-4 and TRBJ1-5; D is ambiguous. Sequences were obtained from blood, either unsorted or a sorted T cell fraction (not recorded which). The clonotype originates from a human donor who was either an allogeneic HSCT recipient or a stem cell or donor lymphocyte infusion donor (not recorded which). It is not recorded whose cells these are; they may come from a transplant donor. In DNA, the CDR3 is TGTGCCAGCAGCTACCATCGCCTGAGCAATCAGCCCCAGCATTTT. Its translation is CASSYHRLSNQPQHF.